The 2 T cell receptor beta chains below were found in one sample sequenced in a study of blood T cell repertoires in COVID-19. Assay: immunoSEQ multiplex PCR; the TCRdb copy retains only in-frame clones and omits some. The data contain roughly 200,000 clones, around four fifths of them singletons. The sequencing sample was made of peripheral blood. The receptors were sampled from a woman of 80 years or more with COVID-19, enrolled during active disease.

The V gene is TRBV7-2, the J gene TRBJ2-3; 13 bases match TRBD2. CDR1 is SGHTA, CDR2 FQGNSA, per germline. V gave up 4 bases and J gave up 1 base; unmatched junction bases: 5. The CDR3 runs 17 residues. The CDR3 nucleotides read TGTGCCAGCAGCTCGGGACTAGCGGGGCGACGCACAGATACGCAGTATTTT. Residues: CASSSGLAGRRTDTQYF.

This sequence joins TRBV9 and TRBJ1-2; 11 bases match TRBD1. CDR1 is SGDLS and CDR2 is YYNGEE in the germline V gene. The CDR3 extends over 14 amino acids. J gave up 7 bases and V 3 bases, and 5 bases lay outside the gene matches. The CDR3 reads CASSAGTGGFGYTF. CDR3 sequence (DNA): TGTGCCAGCAGCGCAGGGACAGGGGGTTTTGGCTACACCTTC.